Included here is one TCR beta chain sequence, with context. Germline V gene sequence: CDR1 SGDLS, CDR2 YYNGEE. After removal of 5 bases from V and 2 bases from J, the junction contained 7 bases not matched to a gene. This CDR3 has 14 amino acids. Recruitment covered fewer than 25 US areas and drew participants whose ages spanned roughly 18 to 100 years. How the authors handled the data: Nucleated cell counts were estimated from reference gene primer amplification. Clones were read by immunoSEQ multiplex PCR, and TCRdb kept only the in-frame ones, dropping some. D and trimming come from the DNA, and the V and J calls and clone size come from that table. The table has some 410,000 clones, more than 75% seen once; the top ten hold 0.97%. The entry originates in a study of blood T cell repertoires in COVID-19. Study summary: Collection of acute and convalescent COVID-19 samples took place in the United States, Italy and Spain. In each case, the material was cDNA or gDNA derived from T cells, B-cell-depleted T cells, or PBMCs.

The chain has TRBV9 and TRBJ2-7; 7 bases fit TRBD1. This receptor was taken from a woman younger than 45 with acute COVID-19. Sample: PBMCs or T cells enriched from blood (not recorded which). In nucleotides, the CDR3 is TGTGCCAGCAGTTTACAGGGGATCACCTACGAGCAGTACTTC. Protein: CASSLQGITYEQYF.